These T cell receptor beta chains were read from a single sample in a study of blood T cell repertoires in COVID-19. Sequencing was performed with immunoSEQ multiplex PCR; in TCRdb, only in-frame clones are kept and a portion is missing. Of roughly 300,000 clones in the sample, 65% to 90% were seen once. The sequencing sample was made of peripheral blood. The source of these receptors is a woman aged 55-70 years with active or convalescent COVID-19. CDR3s include the opening cysteine and the closing phenylalanine or tryptophan. D genes are given only for firm matches. Size is stated for part of the rows, as once, few or many counts, or as a class when the clone is expanded.

>TRBJ2-3|.|TRBV5-1|.
TGCGCCAGCAGCTTGGGGGGAGTGGCAGATACGCAGTATTTT
CASSLGGVADTQYF
>TRBJ1-4|TRBD1|TRBV9|few
TGTGCCAGCAGCGCCGAGACAGGGGATAATGAAAAACTGTTTTTT
CASSAETGDNEKLFF
>TRBJ2-2|.|TRBV7-2|.
TGTGCCAGCAGCCCCTGGGCATTTTCGAACACCGGGGAGCTGTTTTTT
CASSPWAFSNTGELFF
>TRBJ2-2|.|TRBV4-3|.
TGCGCCAGCAGCCAAGATCTTGGCGGACTGAACACCGGGGAGCTGTTTTTT
CASSQDLGGLNTGELFF
>TRBJ1-5|.|TRBV3-1/TRBV3-2|few
TGTGCCAGCAGCCAAGGGTCGGGGAATCAGCCCCAGCATTTT
CASSQGSGNQPQHF
>TRBJ2-7|TRBD1|TRBV7-9|few
TGTGCCAGCATCGGGACAGGGGTTCTGGACGAGCAGTACTTC
CASIGTGVLDEQYF
>TRBJ2-2|.|TRBV11-2|few
TGTGCCAGCAGCCGACGGGGGAACACCGGGGAGCTGTTTTTT
CASSRRGNTGELFF
>TRBJ2-7|.|TRBV4-2|.
TGTGCCAGCAGCCAAGATATCAGCTACGAGCAGTACTTC
CASSQDISYEQYF
>TRBJ1-2|.|TRBV9|.
TGTGCCAGCAGCGGAAGCAGGGTTGGCTACACCTTC
CASSGSRVGYTF
>TRBJ1-2|.|TRBV25-1|.
TGTGCCAGCAGTGAATATAACGGGGGAATCCTCTACACCTTC
CASSEYNGGILYTF
>TRBJ1-3|.|TRBV14|.
TGTGCCAGCAGCCAAGTTCTCGGTGTATTCTCTGGAAACACCATATATTTT
CASSQVLGVFSGNTIYF
>TRBJ1-2|TRBD1|TRBV5-1|.
TGCGCCAGCAGCCCGGACAGGGGCTATGGCTACACCTTC
CASSPDRGYGYTF
>TRBJ1-4|TRBD1|TRBV7-8|.
TGTGCCAGCAGCTTAGGGACAGGGGGGCATGAAAAACTGTTTTTT
CASSLGTGGHEKLFF
>TRBJ2-7|TRBD1|TRBV5-1|.
TGCGCCAGCAGCTTGGGACAGGGCCCGTCCTACGAGCAGTACTTC
CASSLGQGPSYEQYF
>TRBJ2-3|TRBD2|TRBV5-4|.
TGTGCCAGCAGCCGGCGGCAGGCTAGCGGGGGAGATACGCAGTATTTT
CASSRRQASGGDTQYF
>TRBJ1-6|.|TRBV6-2/TRBV6-3|.
TGTGCCAGCAGCCCACAGGGCTCGTCACCCCTCCACTTT
CASSPQGSSPLHF
>TRBJ2-2|.|TRBV19|once
TGTGCCAGTAGGGAGGGGCTCGCGAACACCGGGGAGCTGTTTTTT
CASREGLANTGELFF
>TRBJ2-5|TRBD2|TRBV4-3|once
TGCGCCAGCAGCCAGGCCCCGGGACTAGGGGGAGAGACCCAGTACTTC
CASSQAPGLGGETQYF
>TRBJ2-3|TRBD1|TRBV9|.
TGTGCCAGCAAACAGGGGAACACAGATACGCAGTATTTT
CASKQGNTDTQYF
>TRBJ1-3|.|TRBV20-1|.
TGCAGTGCTAGTAGGGGGAGATCTGGAAACACCATATATTTT
CSASRGRSGNTIYF
>TRBJ1-1|.|TRBV18|.
TGTGCCAGCTCACCCGGGACCGGGGGAGACACTGAAGCTTTCTTT
CASSPGTGGDTEAFF
>TRBJ1-1|TRBD1|TRBV3-1/TRBV3-2|.
TGTGCCAGCAGCCTACAGGGGATGAACACTGAAGCTTTCTTT
CASSLQGMNTEAFF
>TRBJ1-1|.|TRBV18|few
TGTGCCAGCTCCCAAGTAAACATGAACACTGAAGCTTTCTTT
CASSQVNMNTEAFF
>TRBJ1-2|.|TRBV6-2/TRBV6-3|.
TGTGCCAGCAGTTACGGGTCCGGGTATGACTATGGCTACACCTTC
CASSYGSGYDYGYTF
>TRBJ1-1|.|TRBV5-8|.
TGTGCCAGCAGTAACTCACCGGGCCGACAGGTGAACACTGAAGCTTTCTTT
CASSNSPGRQVNTEAFF
>TRBJ1-1|TRBD1|TRBV4-2|once
TGTGCCAGCAGCCAAGAGGGACAGGGGATCACTGAAGCTTTCTTT
CASSQEGQGITEAFF
>TRBJ1-3|TRBD1|TRBV7-8|.
TGTGCCAGCAGCCGACAGGGATTAAAAGGAAACACCATATATTTT
CASSRQGLKGNTIYF